The 24 T cell receptor beta chains below come from one sample, sequenced in a study of Graves' ophthalmopathy and Graves' hyperthyroidism. Amplification targeted the TCR beta CDR3 regions, with RNA transcripts as the source material. An initial RT-PCR round employing HTBI primers preceded a second-round multiplex PCR. TCRdb re-called the multiplex PCR reads through MiXCR, storing one row per CDR3 protein. Of 1 million to 1.3 million distinct CDR3 sequences in the sample, about two fifths were seen once. Sequencing was carried out using peripheral blood or thyroid tissue (not recorded which). The receptors here all came from an adult man with Graves' hyperthyroidism.

This clonotype turned up a few times. The chain carries TRBV7-2 and TRBJ1-1; D is undetermined. V was pared by 7 bases and J by 7 bases, with 16 bases between. Looked up from germline, CDR1 is SGHTA and CDR2 is FQGNSA. This CDR3 spans 13 amino acids. CDR3 nucleotides: TGTGCCAGCACCAAGTGGGGAACTAATGAAGCTTTCTTT. Its protein is CASTKWGTNEAFF.

The rearrangement joins TRBV9 to TRBJ2-5; D may correspond to TRBD1 or TRBD2 (7 bases each). The CDR3 extends over 15 amino acids. The V end lost 0 bases, the J end lost 4 bases, and 13 bases lay between the germline ends. The germline V gene has CDR1 SGDLS and CDR2 YYNGEE. The CDR3 nucleotides read TGTGCCAGCAGCGTAGACCCCAGGGGGGGAGAGACCCAGTACTTC. Its protein product is CASSVDPRGGETQYF.

The chain carries TRBV2 and TRBJ2-5; no definite D call. Germline CDR1 is SNHLY and CDR2 is FYNNEI. V was cut by 6 bases and J by 4 bases, with 18 bases left in between. The CDR3 consists of 15 residues. The CDR3 sequence is CASSRTGWVAETQYF. Here the CDR3 DNA reads TGTGCCAGCAGCCGCACTGGATGGGTAGCAGAGACCCAGTACTTC.

This clonotype was observed at least ten times. The CDR3 protein is CSARDRRGGQPQHF. The CDR3 nucleotides read TGCAGTGCTAGAGATCGGAGGGGAGGTCAGCCCCAGCATTTT. The chain recombines TRBV20-1 with TRBJ1-5, with D tentatively TRBD1 (5 bases). This CDR3 spans 14 amino acids. The ends were cut back, 0 bases at V and 6 bases at J, with 12 bases in the middle. Germline lookup yields CDR1 DFQATT and CDR2 SNEGSKA (reference sequence).

The table lists this clonotype with many counts. The chain is built from TRBV12-3 or TRBV12-4 and TRBJ1-5, with no clear D. V dropped 6 bases and J dropped 5 bases, with 11 bases sitting between them. The CDR3 loop spans 13 amino acids. CDR3 coding DNA: TGTGCCAGCAGCTTAACATGGGATCAGCCCCAGCATTTT. This translates into CASSLTWDQPQHF.

This clonotype was recorded many times. CDR3 sequence: CASGPGTPSYEQYF. In DNA form, the CDR3 reads TGCGCCAGCGGTCCCGGGACACCTTCCTACGAGCAGTACTTC. This rearrangement joins TRBV5-1 to TRBJ2-7, with a weak D call TRBD1 (6 bases). Trimming pared 7 bases from V and 1 base from J, leaving 15 bases between. The CDR3 contains 14 residues. CDR1 and CDR2 (germline): SGHRS, YFSETQ.

This clonotype was recorded many times. The chain joins TRBV29-1 to TRBJ1-2; D perhaps matches TRBD1 (5 bases). This CDR3 contains 12 residues. Germline loops: CDR1 SQVTM, CDR2 ANQGSEA. V was shortened by 3 bases and J by 8 bases, with 13 bases between the two germline ends. The CDR3 reads CSVDTGLGGYTF. DNA of the CDR3: TGCAGCGTTGATACAGGCCTCGGGGGCTACACCTTC.

In regard to this clonotype: A much larger clone differs by one base, so this may be a read error. This chain connects TRBV6-2 or TRBV6-3 to TRBJ1-5; 7 nucleotides align to TRBD1. CDR3 size: 16 residues. Germline values: CDR1 MNHEY, CDR2 SVGEGT. The CDR3 DNA follows: TGTGCCAGCAGTTACTCAACAGGGGATAGCGATCAGCCCCAGCATTTT. The encoded protein is CASSYSTGDSDQPQHF.

Note on this clonotype: A much more abundant neighbour one base away suggests this may be a read error. This chain uses TRBV7-2 with TRBJ1-1; a possible D gene is TRBD1 (5 bases). Germline CDR1 is SGHTA and CDR2 is FQGNSA. This CDR3 region has 13 residues. V was cut by 5 bases and J by 6 bases, with 13 bases left in between. In DNA, the CDR3 is TGTGCCAGCAGCGCAGCAGGGCCCGCTGAAGCTTTCTTT. This gives the protein CASSAAGPAEAFF.

Ten or more counts support this clonotype. The V and J genes are TRBV29-1 and TRBJ1-3; D is possibly TRBD1 (5 bases). Germline CDR1 reads SQVTM; CDR2 reads ANQGSEA. Trimming stripped 6 bases from V and 0 bases from J, with 15 bases between. The length of the CDR3 is 15 residues. The CDR3 DNA sequence: TGCAGCGTCCATGGTAGGGGAGCCTCTGGAAACACCATATATTTT. Protein sequence: CSVHGRGASGNTIYF. Complete variable domain (other parts from reference TRBV29-1 and TRBJ1-3): SAVISQKPSRDICQRGTSLTIQCQVDSQVTMMFWYRQQPGQSLTLIATANQGSEATYESGFVIDKFPISRPNLTFSTLTVSNMSPEDSSIYLCSVHGRGASGNTIYFGEGSWLTVV.

About this clonotype itself: The germline gene is not matched at one end of the junction; a read error may be the cause. CDR3 sequence: CASSQDFGGRRSRNTIYF. CDR3 nucleotides: TGCGCCAGCAGCCAAGATTTTGGGGGCAGGAGGTCCCGAAACACCATATATTTT. The chain couples TRBV7-9 to TRBJ1-3; tentative D call: TRBD1 (6 bases). The germline V gene has CDR1 SEHNR and CDR2 FQNEAQ (reference sequence). The CDR3 contains 18 residues. Combining the CDR3 with reference TRBV7-9 and TRBJ1-3 gives the whole variable domain DTGVSQNPRHKITKRGQNVTFRCDPISEHNRLYWYRQTLGQGPEFLTYFQNEAQLEKSRLLSDRFSAERPKGSFSTLEIQRTEQGDSAMYLCASSQDFGGRRSRNTIYFGEGSWLTVV.

CDR3 amino acids: CASSHGGPEAFF. The CDR3, as DNA: TGTGCCAGCAGCCACGGTGGCCCTGAAGCTTTCTTT. The chain uses TRBV5-8 and TRBJ1-1; D ambiguous. The CDR3 is 12 amino acids. Trimming took off 4 bases at V and 6 bases at J, with 10 bases between the two ends. The germline V gene has CDR1 SGHTS and CDR2 YDEGEE.

The J gene is TRBJ1-6, the V gene TRBV20-1; the match to TRBD1 covers 8 bases. CDR1 DFQATT and CDR2 SNEGSKA come from the germline V gene (reference sequence). This CDR3 comprises 14 residues. In DNA form, the CDR3 reads TGCAGCGTAGATGGACAGGGTTATAATTCACCCCTCCACTTT. Amino acid sequence: CSVDGQGYNSPLHF.

This clonotype was recorded many times. The rearrangement uses TRBV5-1 and TRBJ1-6; D possibly corresponds to TRBD1 (5 bases). V dropped 2 bases and J dropped 8 bases, with 14 bases sitting between them. In germline, CDR1 is SGHRS, CDR2 YFSETQ. The CDR3 covers 15 residues. The CDR3 nucleotides read TGCGCCAGCAGCTTCCAGGGCGGAGAGTATTCACCCCTCCACTTT. Protein sequence: CASSFQGGEYSPLHF. Complete variable domain (other parts from reference TRBV5-1 and TRBJ1-6): KAGVTQTPRYLIKTRGQQVTLSCSPISGHRSVSWYQQTPGQGLQFLFEYFSETQRNKGNFPGRFSGRQFSNSRSEMNVSTLELGDSALYLCASSFQGGEYSPLHFGNGTRLTVT.

This clonotype was seen many times. V gene TRBV25-1 combines with J gene TRBJ2-5, with D perhaps TRBD2 (6 bases). V lost 3 bases, J lost 6 bases, and 14 bases lay in between. Germline V gene data show CDR1 as MGHDK and CDR2 as SYGVNS. This CDR3 is built from 14 residues. The CDR3 DNA sequence: TGTGCCAGCAGTGACCCGACTAGTACGCAGACCCAGTACTTC. This sequence encodes CASSDPTSTQTQYF.

The rearrangement joins TRBV6-2 or TRBV6-3 to TRBJ2-7; D is possibly TRBD1 (6 bases). Germline-derived CDR1 and CDR2 are MNHEY and SVGEGT. This CDR3 region has 18 residues. The ends were cut back, 0 bases at V and 3 bases at J, with 21 bases in the middle. The DNA for the CDR3 is TGTGCCAGCAGTTACTCGAGTTCCAGGGGAAGAATACACTACGAGCAGTACTTC. Its translation is CASSYSSSRGRIHYEQYF.

Concerning this clonotype itself: A much larger clone differs from this one at a single base, so this may be a read error. The J gene is TRBJ1-5, the V gene TRBV4-1; TRBD1 aligns across 7 bases. This CDR3 contains 16 residues. The germline CDR1 and CDR2 sequences are MGHRA and YSYEKL. Germline trimming cut 4 bases from V and 4 bases from J; bases unmatched to any gene: 10. The CDR3 reads CASSPRATGLNQPQHF. The CDR3 nucleotides read TGCGCCAGCAGCCCGAGGGCGACAGGGTTAAATCAGCCCCAGCATTTT.

Details on this clonotype: A much larger clone sits a single nucleotide away, making a read error possible. The gene calls are TRBV7-9 and TRBJ1-4; D is possibly TRBD1 (6 bases). Germline V CDR1 and CDR2: SEHNR, FQNEAQ (reference sequence). This CDR3 has 16 amino acids. The CDR3 spells CASSSPRGARNDKLFF. DNA for the CDR3: TGTGCCAGCAGCTCGCCCAGGGGCGCGCGGAATGACAAACTGTTTTTT.

This chain connects TRBV29-1 to TRBJ2-3; D gene uncertain. Trimming left V 5 bases short and J 0 bases short, with 6 bases between. Looked up from germline, CDR1 is SQVTM and CDR2 is ANQGSEA. The CDR3 contains 12 residues. The CDR3, as DNA: TGCAGCGTTTTTGTCAGCACAGATACGCAGTATTTT. Translated: CSVFVSTDTQYF.

This clonotype has ten or more counts. This chain joins TRBV29-1 and TRBJ2-7; TRBD1 matches 10 bases. This CDR3 region has 15 residues. The germline V gene has CDR1 SQVTM and CDR2 ANQGSEA. The V gene end was trimmed by 0 bases and the J gene end by 4 bases; junction bases not matched to a gene: 6. CDR3 sequence: CSVEDLGQGGYEQYF. The CDR3 DNA follows: TGCAGCGTTGAAGATCTAGGACAGGGGGGATACGAGCAGTACTTC.

This clonotype has just one count. Since no conserved phenylalanine or tryptophan closes the CDR3, a read error is the likely cause. The chain has TRBV25-1 and TRBJ1-2; D ambiguous. Trimming left V 3 bases short and J 2 bases short, with 10 bases between. There are 14 residues in the CDR3. The germline V gene encodes CDR1 MGHDK and CDR2 SYGVNS. The CDR3 loop reads CASSEGRRNYGYTI. For the CDR3, the DNA is TGTGCCAGCAGTGAGGGTAGACGGAACTATGGCTACACCATC.

This clonotype turned up a few times. The chain couples TRBV6-1 to TRBJ1-1; the D gene is possibly TRBD1 (6 bases). The CDR3 runs 15 residues. The germline gives CDR1 MNHNS, CDR2 SASEGT. V was trimmed by 6 bases and J by 4 bases, leaving 18 bases between them. CDR3 protein: CASSPQGRRRTEAFF. The CDR3 bases are TGTGCCAGCAGCCCACAGGGTCGGCGGCGCACTGAAGCTTTCTTT.

The chain links TRBV12-3 or TRBV12-4 to TRBJ2-7; D may be TRBD1 (7 bases). This CDR3 has 17 residues. V was cut by 0 bases and J by 1 base, with 16 bases left in between. The CDR3 DNA sequence: TGTGCCAGCAGTTTAGCCGTATGGGACAGCGGGTCCTACGAGCAGTACTTC. It encodes CASSLAVWDSGSYEQYF.

There are many counts of this clonotype. The chain couples TRBV12-3 or TRBV12-4 to TRBJ1-2, with D unresolved. The CDR3 contains 11 residues. V dropped 9 bases and J dropped 3 bases, with 8 bases sitting between them. The CDR3 nucleotides read TGTGCCAGTGGTTGGGACTATGGCTACACCTTC. Amino acid sequence: CASGWDYGYTF.